Shown below are 8 T cell receptor beta chains from a single sample sequenced in a study of blood T cell repertoires in COVID-19 (TCRdb year 2020). Library preparation was by the immunoSEQ multiplex PCR assay. TCRdb carries this immuneACCESS record with in-frame sequences only. Its versions omit some clonotypes, under half of them owing to an unresolved V gene in the studies checked, with the rest unexplained. The sample table shows 170,000 or so clones, and around 84% are seen once. The ten largest clones take up under 0.7% of the sample. The sample consisted of peripheral blood. The receptors stem from a man aged 55-75 years with COVID-19, enrolled during active disease.

CDR3 loop: CASSPGGWFYGYTF. Written as DNA, the CDR3 is TGTGCCAGCAGCCCAGGGGGCTGGTTCTATGGCTACACCTTC. The V gene is TRBV14, the J gene TRBJ1-2; 8 nucleotides agree with TRBD1. The length of the CDR3 is 14 residues. V lost 4 bases, J lost 4 bases, and 5 bases stayed unmatched. CDR1 is SGHDN and CDR2 is FVKESK in the germline V gene.

The chain couples TRBV15 to TRBJ1-4; a weak D match, TRBD1 (5 bases). Germline lookup yields CDR1 LNHNV and CDR2 YYDKDF (reference sequence). V shed 5 bases and J shed 0 bases, with 16 bases lying between them. The CDR3 is 17 residues long. The CDR3, as DNA: TGTGCCACCAGCCTAGAAAGACAGAGTGCAACTAATGAAAAACTGTTTTTT. Protein sequence: CATSLERQSATNEKLFF.

This clone was counted a single time. The chain combines TRBV2 with TRBJ1-5; weak D call: TRBD1 (5 bases). This CDR3 is 13 amino acids long. Looked up from germline, CDR1 is SNHLY and CDR2 is FYNNEI. Trimming shortened V by 4 bases and J by 4 bases, and 8 bases separated the two germline ends. The CDR3 region has the DNA TGTGCCAGCAGTGGACAGCCGAATCAGCCCCAGCATTTT. Its protein product is CASSGQPNQPQHF.

This chain links TRBV6-1 with TRBJ1-2, with a tentative D call TRBD1 (6 bases). Per germline, CDR1 MNHNS and CDR2 SASEGT. CDR3 length: 12 residues. V was trimmed by 11 bases and J by 2 bases, leaving 12 bases between them. CDR3 sequence (DNA): TGTGCCGGGGGGGACACCAACTATGGCTACACCTTC. Amino acid sequence: CAGGDTNYGYTF.

The genes are TRBV19 and TRBJ1-5; TRBD1 agrees at 9 bases. Germline CDR1 is LNHDA and CDR2 is SQIVND (reference sequence). V was pared by 6 bases and J by 3 bases, with 3 bases of the junction left unmatched. The CDR3 consists of 14 residues. The CDR3 spells CASRDRGDNQPQHF. CDR3 bases: TGTGCCAGTAGGGACAGGGGTGACAATCAGCCCCAGCATTTT.

This clone was seen only a few times. V is TRBV19 and J is TRBJ2-7; 10 bases line up with TRBD1. J was trimmed by 4 bases and V by 6 bases; bases with no gene match: 3. The CDR3 has 13 residues. Germline values: CDR1 LNHDA, CDR2 SQIVND (reference sequence). The CDR3: CASRRDRGYEQYF. The CDR3 bases are TGTGCCAGTAGAAGGGACAGGGGATACGAGCAGTACTTC.

The chain is built from TRBV7-3 and TRBJ2-6; D perhaps matches TRBD1 (6 bases). The CDR3 consists of 18 residues. Per the germline V gene, CDR1 is SGHTA and CDR2 is FQGTGA. V was shortened by 5 bases and J by 3 bases, with 20 bases between the two germline ends. CDR3 residues: CASSHTETGLRGANVLTF. CDR3 in DNA: TGTGCCAGCAGCCATACCGAAACAGGGTTGCGTGGGGCCAACGTCCTGACTTTC.

This rearrangement joins TRBV20-1 to TRBJ1-5; D is unclear. Trimming removed 3 bases at V and 15 bases at J, with 15 bases between. The CDR3 loop spans 11 amino acids. CDR1 and CDR2 (germline): DFQATT, SNEGSKA (reference sequence). The CDR3 here is CSASDGDLRHF. CDR3 sequence (DNA): TGCAGTGCTAGTGACGGGGATTTAAGGCATTTT.